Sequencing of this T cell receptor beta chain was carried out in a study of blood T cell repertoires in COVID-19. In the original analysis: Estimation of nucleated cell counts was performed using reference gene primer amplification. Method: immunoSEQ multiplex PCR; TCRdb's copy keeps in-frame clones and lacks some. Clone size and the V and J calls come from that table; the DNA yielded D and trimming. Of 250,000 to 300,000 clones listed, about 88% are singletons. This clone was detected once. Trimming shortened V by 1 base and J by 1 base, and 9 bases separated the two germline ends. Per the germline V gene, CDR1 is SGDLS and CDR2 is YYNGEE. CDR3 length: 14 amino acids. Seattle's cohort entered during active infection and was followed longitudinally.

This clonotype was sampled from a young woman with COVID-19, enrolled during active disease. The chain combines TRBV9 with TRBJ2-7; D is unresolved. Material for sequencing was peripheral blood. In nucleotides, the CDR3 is TGTGCCAGCAGCGTAATGGCAGCGTCCTACGAGCAGTACTTC. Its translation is CASSVMAASYEQYF.